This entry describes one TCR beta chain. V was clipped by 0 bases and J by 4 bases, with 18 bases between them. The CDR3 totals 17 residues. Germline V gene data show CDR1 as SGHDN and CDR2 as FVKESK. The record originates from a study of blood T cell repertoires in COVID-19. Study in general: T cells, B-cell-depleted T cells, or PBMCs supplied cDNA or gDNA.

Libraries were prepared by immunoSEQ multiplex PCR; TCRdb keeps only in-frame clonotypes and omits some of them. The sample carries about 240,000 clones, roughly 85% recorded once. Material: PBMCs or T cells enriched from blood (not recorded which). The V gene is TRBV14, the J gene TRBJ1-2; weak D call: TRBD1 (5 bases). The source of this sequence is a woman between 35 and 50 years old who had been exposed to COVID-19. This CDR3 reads CASSQDWGGDYPYGYTF. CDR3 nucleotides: TGTGCCAGCAGCCAAGATTGGGGCGGGGATTATCCCTATGGCTACACCTTC.